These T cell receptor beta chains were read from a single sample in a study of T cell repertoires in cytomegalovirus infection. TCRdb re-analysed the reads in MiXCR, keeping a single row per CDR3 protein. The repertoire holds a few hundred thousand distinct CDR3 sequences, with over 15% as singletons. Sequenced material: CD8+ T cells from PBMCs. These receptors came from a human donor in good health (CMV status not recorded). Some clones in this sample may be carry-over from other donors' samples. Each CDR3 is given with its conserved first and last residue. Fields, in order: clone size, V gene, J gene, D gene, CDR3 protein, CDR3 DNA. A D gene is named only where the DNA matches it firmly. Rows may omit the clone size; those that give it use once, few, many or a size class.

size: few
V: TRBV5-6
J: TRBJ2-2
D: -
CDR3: CASSLVSLDTGELFF
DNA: TGTGCCAGCAGCTTGGTGTCGTTGGACACCGGGGAGCTGTTTTTT

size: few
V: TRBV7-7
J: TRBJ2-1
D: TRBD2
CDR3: CASSLFRLAGSYNEQFF
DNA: TGTGCTAGCAGCTTGTTTCGGCTAGCGGGTTCCTACAATGAGCAGTTCTTC

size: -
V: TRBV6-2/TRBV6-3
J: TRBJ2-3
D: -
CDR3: CASSPTGTLGSTQYF
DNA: TGTGCCAGCAGCCCTACGGGAACGCTCGGATCGACGCAGTATTTT

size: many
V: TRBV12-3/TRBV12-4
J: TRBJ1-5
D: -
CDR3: CASSLYDQPQHF
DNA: TGTGCCAGCAGCCTTTACGATCAGCCCCAGCATTTT

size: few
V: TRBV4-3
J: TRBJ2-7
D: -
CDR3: CASSQDPNYEQYF
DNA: TGCGCCAGCAGCCAAGATCCTAACTACGAGCAGTACTTC

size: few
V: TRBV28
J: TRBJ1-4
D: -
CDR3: CASSPATGTTNEKLFF
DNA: TGTGCCAGCAGTCCAGCCACCGGGACAACAAATGAAAAACTGTTTTTT

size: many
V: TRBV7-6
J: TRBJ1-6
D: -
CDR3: CASSLAGGLSSYNSPLHF
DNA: TGTGCCAGCAGCTTAGCAGGCGGGCTAAGCTCCTATAATTCACCCCTCCACTTT

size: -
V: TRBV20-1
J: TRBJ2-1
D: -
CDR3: CSARAVREQFF
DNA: TGCAGTGCTAGAGCCGTCCGGGAGCAGTTCTTC

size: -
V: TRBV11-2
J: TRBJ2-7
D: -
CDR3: CASSLVWTPSYEQYF
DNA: TGTGCCAGCAGCTTAGTATGGACCCCCTCCTACGAGCAGTACTTC

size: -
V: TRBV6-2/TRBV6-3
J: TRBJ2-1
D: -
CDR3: CASSYSSESGYEQFF
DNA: TGTGCCAGCAGTTACTCGAGCGAAAGCGGGTATGAGCAGTTCTTC

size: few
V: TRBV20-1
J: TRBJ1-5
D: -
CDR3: CSARDPGFGQPQHF
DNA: TGCAGTGCTAGAGATCCGGGGTTCGGCCAGCCCCAGCATTTT

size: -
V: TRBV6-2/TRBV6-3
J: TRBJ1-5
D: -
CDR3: CASSYSEIPDQPQHF
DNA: TGTGCCAGCAGTTACTCAGAAATCCCCGATCAGCCCCAGCATTTT

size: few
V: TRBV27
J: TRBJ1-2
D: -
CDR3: CASSLRPLAYGYTF
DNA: TGTGCCAGCAGTCTCCGACCTCTCGCCTATGGCTACACCTTC

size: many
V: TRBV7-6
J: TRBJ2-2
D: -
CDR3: CASSGEGVSDTGELFF
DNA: TGTGCCAGCAGCGGAGAAGGGGTTAGTGACACCGGGGAGCTGTTTTTT

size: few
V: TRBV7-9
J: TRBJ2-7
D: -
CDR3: CASSPGGDLMKAEQYF
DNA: TGTGCCAGCAGCCCGGGCGGTGATCTTATGAAGGCCGAGCAGTACTTC

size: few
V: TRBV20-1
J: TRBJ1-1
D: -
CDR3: CSARDLSGGMNTEAFF
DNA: TGCAGTGCTAGAGATCTGTCAGGAGGGATGAACACTGAAGCTTTCTTT

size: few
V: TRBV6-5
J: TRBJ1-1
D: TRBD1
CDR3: CASTSLDRSTEAFF
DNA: TGTGCCAGCACCTCTTTGGACAGGTCCACTGAAGCTTTCTTT

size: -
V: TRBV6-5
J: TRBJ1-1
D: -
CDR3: CASSYNKGTEAFF
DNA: TGTGCCAGCAGCTATAACAAAGGCACTGAAGCTTTCTTT

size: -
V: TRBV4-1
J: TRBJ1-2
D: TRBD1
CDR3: CASSRASHRTGGYGYTF
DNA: TGCGCCAGCAGCCGGGCGTCGCACCGCACAGGGGGCTATGGCTACACCTTC

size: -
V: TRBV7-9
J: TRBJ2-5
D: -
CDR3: CASSLREVEWGETQYF
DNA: TGTGCCAGCAGCTTAAGGGAGGTGGAGTGGGGAGAGACCCAGTACTTC

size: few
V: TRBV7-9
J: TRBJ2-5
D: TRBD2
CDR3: CASTPGTSGGNQETQYF
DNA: TGTGCCAGCACACCCGGGACTAGCGGGGGGAACCAAGAGACCCAGTACTTC

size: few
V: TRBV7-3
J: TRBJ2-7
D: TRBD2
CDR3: CASSPGGASYGEQYF
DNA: TGTGCCAGCAGCCCGGGGGGGGCTAGCTATGGCGAGCAGTACTTC

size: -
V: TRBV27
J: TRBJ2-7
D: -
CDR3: CASSQLQGLSYEQYF
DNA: TGTGCCAGCAGCCAGTTACAGGGCCTCTCCTACGAGCAGTACTTC

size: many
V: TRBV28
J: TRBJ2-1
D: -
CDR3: CASTGPGSTYNEQFF
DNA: TGTGCCAGCACCGGCCCCGGATCGACCTACAATGAGCAGTTCTTC

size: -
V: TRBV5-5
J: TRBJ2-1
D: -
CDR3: CASSIPPQRTEYNEQFF
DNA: TGTGCCAGCAGCATACCCCCACAGCGAACGGAGTACAATGAGCAGTTCTTC

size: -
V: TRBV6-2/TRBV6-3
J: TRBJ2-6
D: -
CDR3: CASSWDENSGANVLTF
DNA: TGTGCCAGCAGTTGGGACGAAAACTCTGGGGCCAACGTCCTGACTTTC

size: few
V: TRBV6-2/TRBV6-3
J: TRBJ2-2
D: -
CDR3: CASSYPDLNTGELFF
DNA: TGTGCCAGCAGTTACCCGGACCTTAACACCGGGGAGCTGTTTTTT

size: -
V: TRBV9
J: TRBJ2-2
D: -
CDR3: CASSVGLQGRTGELFF
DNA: TGTGCCAGCAGCGTAGGGCTTCAGGGACGAACCGGGGAGCTGTTTTTT

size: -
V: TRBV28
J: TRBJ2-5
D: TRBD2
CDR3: CASTISSGGAPETQYF
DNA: TGTGCCAGCACCATTTCTAGCGGGGGGGCCCCAGAGACCCAGTACTTC

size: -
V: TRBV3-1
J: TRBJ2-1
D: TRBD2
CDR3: CASSQGVSGNSYNEQFF
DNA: TGTGCCAGCAGCCAAGGAGTTAGCGGGAACTCCTACAATGAGCAGTTCTTC

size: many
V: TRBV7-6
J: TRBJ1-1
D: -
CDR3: CASSRGGFTEAFF
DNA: TGTGCCAGCAGCCGCGGCGGATTCACTGAAGCTTTCTTT

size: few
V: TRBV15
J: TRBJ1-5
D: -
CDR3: CATSRDRAGSNQPQHF
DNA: TGTGCCACCAGCAGAGATAGGGCAGGAAGCAATCAGCCCCAGCATTTT

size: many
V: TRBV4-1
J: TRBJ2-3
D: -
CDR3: CASSQGPGGGSTDTQYF
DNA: TGCGCCAGCAGCCAAGGACCAGGAGGCGGATCCACAGATACGCAGTATTTT

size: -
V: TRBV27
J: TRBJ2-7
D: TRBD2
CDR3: CASSPTSGGTYEQYF
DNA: TGTGCCAGCAGTCCTACTAGCGGGGGGACCTACGAGCAGTACTTC

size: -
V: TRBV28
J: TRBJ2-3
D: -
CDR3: CASSEYQDTQYF
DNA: TGTGCCAGCAGTGAGTATCAGGATACGCAGTATTTT

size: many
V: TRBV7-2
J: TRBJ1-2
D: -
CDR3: CASSSGRLDYGYTF
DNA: TGTGCCAGCAGCTCGGGACGGCTCGACTATGGCTACACCTTC

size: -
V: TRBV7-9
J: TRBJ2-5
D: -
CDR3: CASSMGWAEQETQYF
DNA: TGTGCCAGCAGCATGGGCTGGGCAGAACAAGAGACCCAGTACTTC